The next 15 T cell receptor beta chains were all read from a single sample in a study of molecular identifiers for immune sequencing clone quantification. MiXCR, run by TCRdb on the PCR reads, gives a single entry per CDR3 protein. Of fewer than 100,000 distinct CDR3 sequences in the sample, 21% were seen once. The specimen sequenced was naive CD8+ T cells from blood, with Jurkat cell RNA spiked in. Subset noted: FACS-sorted CD8+CD4-CCR7+CD45RA+ naive T cells. All receptors come from a human donor in good health. Some libraries in this study had Jurkat cell RNA spiked in.

This clonotype was seen ten or more times. CDR3 loop: CASSGGALLAKNIQYF. In DNA, the CDR3 is TGTGCCAGCAGCGGCGGGGCCTTGTTAGCCAAAAACATTCAGTACTTC. The genes are TRBV7-3 and TRBJ2-4; D possibly corresponds to TRBD2 (6 bases). V lost 5 bases to trimming and J lost 0 bases, with 14 bases between them. Germline V lookup: CDR1 SGHTA, CDR2 FQGTGA. CDR3 length equals 16 residues. Complete variable domain (other parts from reference TRBV7-3 and TRBJ2-4): GAGVSQTPSNKVTEKGKYVELRCDPISGHTALYWYRQSLGQGPEFLIYFQGTGAADDSGLPNDRFFAVRPEGSVSTLKIQRTERGDSAVYLCASSGGALLAKNIQYFGAGTRLSVL.

This clonotype was recorded at least ten times. CDR3 bases: TGTGCCAGCAGCTTAAGTTTTGGGAGCACAGATACGCAGTATTTT. It encodes CASSLSFGSTDTQYF. The chain couples TRBV7-9 to TRBJ2-3; D is unclear. V shed 2 bases and J shed 0 bases, with 9 bases lying between them. Germline V gene sequence: CDR1 SEHNR, CDR2 FQNEAQ (reference sequence). The CDR3 contains 15 residues. Full variable domain (remainder filled in from reference TRBV7-9 and TRBJ2-3): DTGVSQNPRHKITKRGQNVTFRCDPISEHNRLYWYRQTLGQGPEFLTYFQNEAQLEKSRLLSDRFSAERPKGSFSTLEIQRTEQGDSAMYLCASSLSFGSTDTQYFGPGTRLTVL.

This clonotype occurred many times. The chain employs TRBV29-1 and TRBJ2-3, with 9 positions matching TRBD1. The germline V gene has CDR1 SQVTM and CDR2 ANQGSEA. The CDR3 sequence is 13 residues long. V lost 7 bases and J lost 5; bases outside the gene matches: 7. CDR3 bases: TGCAGCGCAACCGACAGGGGGAGAGATACGCAGTATTTT. Protein: CSATDRGRDTQYF.

Ten or more counts support this clonotype. V gene TRBV20-1 combines with J gene TRBJ2-2; the match to TRBD1 covers 8 bases. CDR1 and CDR2 from the germline V gene are DFQATT and SNEGSKA (reference sequence). V dropped 6 bases and J dropped 0; count of bases not matched to a gene: 3. This CDR3 contains 14 residues. CDR3 coding DNA: TGCAGTGCGCGGGACAGGTCGAACACCGGGGAGCTGTTTTTT. Translated: CSARDRSNTGELFF.

This clonotype was seen ten or more times. This chain joins TRBV4-3 and TRBJ2-1; 10 bases are shared with TRBD2. V shed 0 bases, J shed 5 bases, and the junction held 7 bases outside the gene matches. CDR3 size: 17 residues. The germline V gene has CDR1 LGHNA and CDR2 YSLEER. As DNA, the CDR3 is TGCGCCAGCAGCCAAGATGAGGGAGCGGGAGGGCACAATGAGCAGTTCTTC. This encodes CASSQDEGAGGHNEQFF.

Notes on this clonotype: Given a much more abundant clone one base away, this may be a read error. This chain connects TRBV29-1 to TRBJ1-1; D ambiguous. V lost 5 bases, J lost 1 base, and 5 bases lay in between. Germline values: CDR1 SQVTM, CDR2 ANQGSEA. CDR3 size: 11 residues. The DNA of the CDR3 is TGCAGCGTTTCCTCGAACACTGAAGCTTTCTTT. It encodes CSVSSNTEAFF.

With regard to this clonotype: Mismatch with germline at one junction end may stem from a read error. The rearrangement joins TRBV19 to TRBJ2-2; D may be TRBD2 (7 bases). The CDR3 length is 13 residues. Germline lookup yields CDR1 LNHDA and CDR2 SQIVND (reference sequence). The CDR3 DNA reads as TGTGCCAGTACCGACGGGGGGCCCGGGGAGCTGCTTTTT. It specifies CASTDGGPGELLF. The full variable domain, its missing parts supplied by reference TRBV19 and TRBJ2-2, is DGGITQSPKYLFRKEGQNVTLSCEQNLNHDAMYWYRQDPGQGLRLIYYSQIVNDFQKGDIAEGYSVSREKKESFPLTVTSAQKNPTAFYLCASTDGGPGELLFGEGSRLTVL.

In this sample, this clonotype turned up many times. The chain is built from TRBV11-2 and TRBJ2-1, with D uncertain. The CDR3 totals 15 residues. Germline assignment: CDR1 SGHAT and CDR2 FQNNGV. Trimming shortened V by 0 bases and J by 1 base, and 7 bases separated the two germline ends. The CDR3 sequence is CASSLEGWSYNEQFF. CDR3 nucleotides: TGTGCCAGCAGCTTAGAGGGATGGTCCTACAATGAGCAGTTCTTC.

In this sample, this clonotype turned up many times. The chain combines TRBV5-1 with TRBJ1-1; 7 nucleotides match TRBD1. Per the germline V gene, CDR1 is SGHRS and CDR2 is YFSETQ. CDR3 length equals 15 residues. J was trimmed by 5 bases and V by 1 base; bases with no gene match: 8. The CDR3 sequence: CASSLSKGASTEAFF. CDR3 in DNA: TGCGCCAGCAGCTTGAGTAAGGGGGCGAGTACTGAAGCTTTCTTT. Complete variable domain (other parts from reference TRBV5-1 and TRBJ1-1): KAGVTQTPRYLIKTRGQQVTLSCSPISGHRSVSWYQQTPGQGLQFLFEYFSETQRNKGNFPGRFSGRQFSNSRSEMNVSTLELGDSALYLCASSLSKGASTEAFFGQGTRLTVV.

This clonotype was seen only a few times. The chain recombines TRBV24-1 with TRBJ1-5; no clear D gene. Germline V gene data show CDR1 as KGHDR and CDR2 as SFDVKD. CDR3 length equals 14 residues. Trimming took off 3 bases at V and 0 bases at J, with 5 bases between the two ends. The chain's CDR3 is CATSDPYSNQPQHF. The CDR3 DNA reads as TGTGCCACCAGTGATCCTTATAGCAATCAGCCCCAGCATTTT.

This clonotype was seen at least ten times. The chain recombines TRBV4-3 with TRBJ2-7; tentatively, D is TRBD1 or TRBD2 (6 bases each). Germline values: CDR1 LGHNA, CDR2 YSLEER. The CDR3 extends over 12 amino acids. The V and J ends lost 5 bases and 6 bases respectively, with 11 bases between them. The CDR3 bases are TGCGCCAGCAGCGTACAGGGAGGCGAGCAGTACTTC. This translates into CASSVQGGEQYF.

This clonotype was seen many times. The J gene is TRBJ2-6, the V gene TRBV5-1; D may be TRBD1 (5 bases). V was pared by 1 base and J by 0 bases, with 14 bases between. The CDR3 is 18 amino acids. From germline, CDR1 is SGHRS and CDR2 YFSETQ. CDR3 nucleotide sequence: TGCGCCAGCAGCTTGCGGCAGGGTTATAGCTCTGGGGCCAACGTCCTGACTTTC. Amino acid sequence: CASSLRQGYSSGANVLTF.

This clonotype was picked up many times. The chain employs TRBV4-1 and TRBJ1-1, with unresolved D. CDR3 size: 15 residues. The germline gives CDR1 MGHRA, CDR2 YSYEKL. V dropped 0 bases and J dropped 4 bases, with 12 bases sitting between them. CDR3 region: CASSQDYGGPTEAFF. CDR3 coding DNA: TGCGCCAGCAGCCAAGATTACGGAGGCCCCACTGAAGCTTTCTTT.

This clonotype was counted many times. The rearrangement links TRBV7-3 to TRBJ2-3, with 8 bases matching TRBD2. CDR1 is SGHTA and CDR2 is FQGTGA in the germline V gene. The trim removed 1 base at V and 5 bases at J, leaving 8 bases unmatched. This CDR3 region has 16 residues. This chain's CDR3 is CASSLNPGGAKDTQYF. CDR3 bases: TGTGCCAGCAGCTTAAACCCGGGGGGGGCTAAAGATACGCAGTATTTT.

This clonotype was detected ten times or more. The chain is built from TRBV7-6 and TRBJ2-4; unclear D gene. This CDR3 has 17 amino acids. Trimming removed 5 bases from V and 1 base from J, with 18 bases in between. Germline V lookup: CDR1 SGHVS, CDR2 FNYEAQ. The CDR3, as DNA: TGTGCCAGCAGCCAAGGGAAGCCTGGTACGGCCAAAAACATTCAGTACTTC. Amino acid sequence: CASSQGKPGTAKNIQYF.